The rows below give T cell receptor beta chains drawn from one sample of a study of PD-L1 blockade in urothelial cancer. The assay was immunoSEQ multiplex PCR, and TCRdb's table has in-frame clones only and misses some. The data hold roughly 120,000 clones, with 85% to 95% observed a single time. The sample consisted of PBMCs, taken around atezolizumab (anti-PD-L1) treatment. These receptor sequences come from a man in his 60s with urothelial cancer. Each CDR3 is given with its conserved first and last residue. The D gene is left open where the match is weak. Some rows mark clone size as missing; the rest say once, few, many or name a class of expanded clone.

D | J | V | size | CDR3 | DNA
- | TRBJ2-7 | TRBV6-5 | once | CASSPRGYEQYF | TGTGCCAGCAGCCCCCGGGGCTACGAGCAGTACTTC
- | TRBJ2-5 | TRBV5-1 | - | CASSLLSGVETQYF | TGCGCCAGCAGCTTGTTGTCGGGAGTGGAGACCCAGTACTTC
- | TRBJ2-2 | TRBV14 | - | CASSQWRQGITGELFF | TGTGCCAGCAGCCAGTGGCGGCAGGGCATCACCGGGGAGCTGTTTTTT
TRBD1 | TRBJ1-4 | TRBV4-2 | - | CASSQDTGTVHEKLFF | TGTGCCAGCAGCCAAGACACCGGGACAGTACATGAAAAACTGTTTTTT
- | TRBJ1-1 | TRBV14 | - | CASSQDTGGDTEAFF | TGTGCCAGCAGCCAAGATACCGGGGGTGACACTGAAGCTTTCTTT
- | TRBJ2-3 | TRBV5-1 | - | CASSLSQRIDTQYF | TGCGCCAGCAGCTTGTCCCAGCGGATAGATACGCAGTATTTT
- | TRBJ2-7 | TRBV4-3 | once | CASSQVNSGVYEQYF | TGCGCCAGCAGCCAGGTTAATAGCGGAGTTTACGAGCAGTACTTC
- | TRBJ1-2 | TRBV25-1 | once | CASSLRSGYTF | TGTGCCAGCAGTTTACGGTCAGGCTACACCTTC
TRBD2 | TRBJ2-7 | TRBV10-2 | - | CASSGLAAFPYEQYF | TGCGCCAGCAGTGGACTAGCTGCGTTTCCTTACGAGCAGTACTTC
TRBD2 | TRBJ2-3 | TRBV6-1 | - | CASSERGLAGGLDTQYF | TGTGCCAGCAGTGAACGGGGACTAGCGGGGGGTTTAGATACGCAGTATTTT
TRBD1 | TRBJ2-5 | TRBV27 | once | CASSLSVTGTQETQYF | TGTGCCAGCAGTTTATCGGTGACAGGGACCCAAGAGACCCAGTACTTC
TRBD2 | TRBJ2-3 | TRBV7-3 | - | CASSWSGGPGNTQYF | TGTGCCAGCAGCTGGTCGGGGGGGCCGGGGAATACGCAGTATTTT
TRBD2 | TRBJ2-3 | TRBV4-3 | once | CASSQVSKAGEGDTQYF | TGCGCCAGCAGCCAAGTATCAAAAGCGGGAGAGGGGGATACGCAGTATTTT
- | TRBJ2-6 | TRBV7-3 | - | CASSPINSGANVLTF | TGTGCCAGCAGCCCCATCAACTCTGGGGCCAACGTCCTGACTTTC
TRBD2 | TRBJ2-1 | TRBV5-1 | - | CASSKDGTTGYNEQFF | TGCGCCAGCAGCAAGGATGGGACTACTGGCTACAATGAGCAGTTCTTC
TRBD1 | TRBJ2-7 | TRBV5-1 | - | CASSLLGDRSYEQYF | TGCGCCAGCAGCTTGCTCGGGGACAGGTCCTACGAGCAGTACTTC
TRBD1 | TRBJ2-3 | TRBV18 | - | CASRRTGGDTQYF | TGTGCCAGCCGAAGGACAGGTGGTGATACGCAGTATTTT
TRBD2 | TRBJ2-3 | TRBV5-1 | - | CASSALAPRGGRQYF | TGCGCCAGCAGCGCTCTCGCGCCTCGGGGGGGGAGGCAGTATTTT
- | TRBJ1-4 | TRBV21-1 | - | CASSKVRGQGRTNRYEKLFF | TGTGCCAGCAGCAAAGTGAGGGGGCAGGGGCGCACCAACCGTTATGAAAAACTGTTTTTT
TRBD1 | TRBJ1-1 | TRBV7-9 | - | CASSPAGQVNTEAFF | TGTGCCAGCAGCCCGGCGGGACAGGTAAACACTGAAGCTTTCTTT
TRBD1 | TRBJ2-2 | TRBV6-1 | few | CASSGGQAGTGELFF | TGTGCCAGCAGTGGAGGACAGGCTGGGACCGGGGAGCTGTTTTTT
TRBD2 | TRBJ2-1 | TRBV30 | - | CAWSVTGGRNEQFF | TGTGCCTGGAGTGTTACGGGGGGGCGAAATGAGCAGTTCTTC
- | TRBJ2-1 | TRBV4-1 | - | CASSQAEVDPSPFF | TGCGCCAGCAGCCAAGCAGAGGTCGATCCGTCCCCGTTCTTC
- | TRBJ2-1 | TRBV9 | - | CASSVVGGGNGEQFF | TGTGCCAGCAGCGTAGTGGGAGGGGGAAATGGTGAGCAGTTCTTC